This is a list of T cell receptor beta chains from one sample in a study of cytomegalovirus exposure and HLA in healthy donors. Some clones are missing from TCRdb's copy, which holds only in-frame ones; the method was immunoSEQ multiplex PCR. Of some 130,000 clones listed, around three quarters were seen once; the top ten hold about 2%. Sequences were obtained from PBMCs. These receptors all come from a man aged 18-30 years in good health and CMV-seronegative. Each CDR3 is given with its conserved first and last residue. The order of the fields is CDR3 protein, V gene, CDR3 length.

cdr3_aa: CASSGQGLYTDTQYF
v_call: TRBV2
cdr3_length: 15

cdr3_aa: CASSPGTNSYEQYF
v_call: TRBV4-3
cdr3_length: 14

cdr3_aa: CASSTGGLAGGDNEQFF
v_call: TRBV19
cdr3_length: 17

cdr3_aa: CASSVGTSGRGTYEQYF
v_call: TRBV9
cdr3_length: 17

cdr3_aa: CAWSFGTSGPYEQYF
v_call: TRBV30
cdr3_length: 15

cdr3_aa: CASSRGFGGYNEQFF
v_call: TRBV11-2
cdr3_length: 15

cdr3_aa: CASSLNRRLADQETQYF
v_call: TRBV28
cdr3_length: 17

cdr3_aa: CAWGGGGGETQYF
v_call: TRBV30
cdr3_length: 13

cdr3_aa: CASSPRREGLSSYNSPLHF
v_call: TRBV19
cdr3_length: 19

cdr3_aa: CASGFGQQETQYF
v_call: TRBV7-3
cdr3_length: 13

cdr3_aa: CASSFRGPSSYEQYF
v_call: TRBV28
cdr3_length: 15

cdr3_aa: CASSEPVRGAGGYTF
v_call: TRBV9
cdr3_length: 15

cdr3_aa: CAWSAHLFEQYF
v_call: TRBV30
cdr3_length: 12

cdr3_aa: CASSLTGGTGQPQHF
v_call: TRBV6-5
cdr3_length: 15

cdr3_aa: CASSKAGDYEQYF
v_call: TRBV7-9
cdr3_length: 13

cdr3_aa: CATRSTGALTGELFF
v_call: TRBV7-3
cdr3_length: 15

cdr3_aa: CASSRTMQGSGELFF
v_call: TRBV7-8
cdr3_length: 15

cdr3_aa: CAWSVPGERPGELFF
v_call: TRBV30
cdr3_length: 15

cdr3_aa: CASTIVRGGIPYNEQFF
v_call: TRBV9
cdr3_length: 17

cdr3_aa: CASSDRINQPQHF
v_call: TRBV19
cdr3_length: 13

cdr3_aa: CASKSGTDTQYF
v_call: TRBV5-1
cdr3_length: 12

cdr3_aa: CSVEYRKGGQELTDTEAFF
v_call: TRBV29-1
cdr3_length: 19

cdr3_aa: CASSESRDIGRYTF
v_call: TRBV2
cdr3_length: 14

cdr3_aa: CASGQAPGLRGFYSNQPQHF
v_call: TRBV19
cdr3_length: 20

cdr3_aa: CASGRKETQYF
v_call: TRBV6-6
cdr3_length: 11

cdr3_aa: CASSLRLLREAADTQYF
v_call: TRBV7-9
cdr3_length: 17

cdr3_aa: CASSLTQGGDEQFF
v_call: TRBV7-9
cdr3_length: 14

cdr3_aa: CASSRGTGEQPQHF
v_call: TRBV6-6
cdr3_length: 14

cdr3_aa: CASSDGRVSYEQYF
v_call: TRBV11-3
cdr3_length: 14

cdr3_aa: CASSATYPGNHQETQYF
v_call: TRBV27
cdr3_length: 17

cdr3_aa: CASSISRTDTQYF
v_call: TRBV7-3
cdr3_length: 13

cdr3_aa: CASSLSAVHNEQFF
v_call: TRBV27
cdr3_length: 14

cdr3_aa: CASSLVGAGYTF
v_call: TRBV6-5
cdr3_length: 12

cdr3_aa: CASSPLGTGGTQETQYF
v_call: TRBV18
cdr3_length: 17

cdr3_aa: CASSSPQGAGEQFF
v_call: TRBV28
cdr3_length: 14

cdr3_aa: CASSLMTSNEQFF
v_call: TRBV7-6
cdr3_length: 13

cdr3_aa: CASSLTASNYGYTF
v_call: TRBV5-1
cdr3_length: 14

cdr3_aa: CAWREQGDTEAFF
v_call: TRBV30
cdr3_length: 13

cdr3_aa: CASSQPGRENSPLHF
v_call: TRBV4-1
cdr3_length: 15

cdr3_aa: CASSGQVMNTEAFF
v_call: TRBV9
cdr3_length: 14

cdr3_aa: CASSFQGTGLQETQYF
v_call: TRBV28
cdr3_length: 16

cdr3_aa: CASSLVSSGGDYGYTF
v_call: TRBV7-8
cdr3_length: 16

cdr3_aa: CASSERLAGLTGELFF
v_call: TRBV10-2
cdr3_length: 16

cdr3_aa: CASSADGLAGVTQYF
v_call: TRBV11-2
cdr3_length: 15

cdr3_aa: CASSLGTANEKLFF
v_call: TRBV7-9
cdr3_length: 14